This T cell receptor beta chain derives from a study of T cell repertoires in cytomegalovirus infection. The germline CDR1 and CDR2 sequences are MNHEY and SMNVEV (reference sequence). The CDR3 spans 11 residues. V was clipped by 8 bases and J by 3 bases, with 7 bases between them. On this clonotype itself: The antigen is not known.

TCRdb itself ran the reads through MiXCR, one entry per CDR3 protein. The sample contains about 830,000 distinct CDR3 sequences, around a third of which appear only once. The genes are TRBV27 and TRBJ1-2; tentative D call: TRBD1 (6 bases). This TCR was recovered from a human donor in good health (CMV status not recorded). Some clones in this sample may be carry-over from other donors' samples. Specimen: cultured CD8+ T cells from PBMCs, collected from culture after CMV antigen stimulation. The CDR3 DNA reads as TGTGCCAGCGGACAGCACTATGGCTACACCTTC. This gives the protein CASGQHYGYTF.